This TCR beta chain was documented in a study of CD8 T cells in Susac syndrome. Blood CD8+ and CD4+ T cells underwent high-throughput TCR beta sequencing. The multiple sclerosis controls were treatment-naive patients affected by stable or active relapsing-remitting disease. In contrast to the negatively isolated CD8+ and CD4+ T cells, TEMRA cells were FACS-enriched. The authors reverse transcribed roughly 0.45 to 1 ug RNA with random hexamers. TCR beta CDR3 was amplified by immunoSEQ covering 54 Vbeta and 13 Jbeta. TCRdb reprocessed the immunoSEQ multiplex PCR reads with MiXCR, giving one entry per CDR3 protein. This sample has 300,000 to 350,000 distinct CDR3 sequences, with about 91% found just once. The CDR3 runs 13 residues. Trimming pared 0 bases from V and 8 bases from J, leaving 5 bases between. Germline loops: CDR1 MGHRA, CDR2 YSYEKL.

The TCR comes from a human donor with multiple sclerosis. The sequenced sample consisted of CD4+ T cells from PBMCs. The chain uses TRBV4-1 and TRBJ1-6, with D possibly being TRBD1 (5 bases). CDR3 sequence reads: CASSQDRDSPLHF. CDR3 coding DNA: TGCGCCAGCAGCCAAGACAGGGATTCACCCCTCCACTTT.